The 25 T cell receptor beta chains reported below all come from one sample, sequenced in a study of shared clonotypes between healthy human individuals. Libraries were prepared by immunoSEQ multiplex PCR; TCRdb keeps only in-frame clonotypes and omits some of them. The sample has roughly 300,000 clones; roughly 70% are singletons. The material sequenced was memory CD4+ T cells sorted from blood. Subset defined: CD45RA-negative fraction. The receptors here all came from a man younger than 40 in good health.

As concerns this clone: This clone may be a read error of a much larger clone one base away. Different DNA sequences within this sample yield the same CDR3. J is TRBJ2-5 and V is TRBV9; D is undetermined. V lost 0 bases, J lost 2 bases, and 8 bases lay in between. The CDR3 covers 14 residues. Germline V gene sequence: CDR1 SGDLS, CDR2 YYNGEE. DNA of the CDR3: TGTGCCAGCAGCGTAGGGGTGGGGCAAGAGACCCAGTACTTC. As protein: CASSVGVGQETQYF.

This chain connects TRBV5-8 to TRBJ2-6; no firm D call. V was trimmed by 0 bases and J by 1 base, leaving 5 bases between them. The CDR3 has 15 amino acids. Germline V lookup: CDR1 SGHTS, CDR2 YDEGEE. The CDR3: CASSLALSGANVLTF. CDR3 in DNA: TGTGCCAGCAGCTTGGCTTTGTCTGGGGCCAACGTCCTGACTTTC.

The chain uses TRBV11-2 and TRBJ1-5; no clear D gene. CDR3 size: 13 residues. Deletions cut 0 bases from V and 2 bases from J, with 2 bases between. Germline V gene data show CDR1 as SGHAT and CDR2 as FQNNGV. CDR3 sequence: CASSLDGNQPQHF. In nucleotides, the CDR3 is TGTGCCAGCAGCTTAGACGGCAATCAGCCCCAGCATTTT.

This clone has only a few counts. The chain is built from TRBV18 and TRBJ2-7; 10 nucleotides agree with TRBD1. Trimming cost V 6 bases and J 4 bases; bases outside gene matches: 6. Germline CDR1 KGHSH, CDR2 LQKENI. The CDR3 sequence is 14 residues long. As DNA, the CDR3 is TGTGCCAGCTCCCCGGGACAGGGGTTTTACGAGCAGTACTTC. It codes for CASSPGQGFYEQYF.

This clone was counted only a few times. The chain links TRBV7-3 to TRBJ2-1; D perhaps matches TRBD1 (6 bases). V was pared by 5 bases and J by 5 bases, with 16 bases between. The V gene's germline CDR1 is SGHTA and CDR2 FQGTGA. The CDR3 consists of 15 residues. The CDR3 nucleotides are TGTGCCAGCAGCCCCCAGGCAGGGGTCCACAATGAGCAGTTCTTC. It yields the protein CASSPQAGVHNEQFF.

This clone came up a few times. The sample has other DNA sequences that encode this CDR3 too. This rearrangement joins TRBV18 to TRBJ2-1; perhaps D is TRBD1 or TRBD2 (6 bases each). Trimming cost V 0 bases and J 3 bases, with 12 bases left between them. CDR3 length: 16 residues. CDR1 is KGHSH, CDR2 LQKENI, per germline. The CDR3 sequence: CASSPPIRGDYNEQFF. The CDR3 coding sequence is TGTGCCAGCTCACCACCGATAAGGGGGGACTACAATGAGCAGTTCTTC.

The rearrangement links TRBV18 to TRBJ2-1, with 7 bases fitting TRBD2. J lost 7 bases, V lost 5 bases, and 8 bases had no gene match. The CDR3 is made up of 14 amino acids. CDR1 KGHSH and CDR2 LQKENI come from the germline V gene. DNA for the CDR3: TGTGCCAGCTCAGGTTTTGGTAGCGGGAATGAGCAGTTCTTC. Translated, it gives CASSGFGSGNEQFF. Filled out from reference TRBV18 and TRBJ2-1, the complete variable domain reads NAGVMQNPRHLVRRRGQEARLRCSPMKGHSHVYWYRQLPEEGLKFMVYLQKENIIDESGMPKERFSAEFPKEGPSILRIQQVVRGDSAAYFCASSGFGSGNEQFFGPGTRLTVL.

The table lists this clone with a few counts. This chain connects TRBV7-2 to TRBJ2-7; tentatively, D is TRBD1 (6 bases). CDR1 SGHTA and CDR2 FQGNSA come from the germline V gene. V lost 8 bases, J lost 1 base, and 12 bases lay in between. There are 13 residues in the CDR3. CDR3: CASGTPSSYEQYF. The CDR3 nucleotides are TGTGCCAGCGGGACACCATCATCCTACGAGCAGTACTTC.

CDR3 sequence reads: CAIRPGTSAETQYF. Here the CDR3 DNA reads TGTGCCATCAGGCCCGGGACTAGCGCAGAGACCCAGTACTTC. V is TRBV10-3 and J is TRBJ2-5; 10 nucleotides line up with TRBD2. This CDR3 has 14 residues. The J segment lost 4 bases and the V segment lost 6 bases, leaving 5 bases of the junction unmatched. Germline V gene sequence: CDR1 ENHRY, CDR2 SYGVKD.

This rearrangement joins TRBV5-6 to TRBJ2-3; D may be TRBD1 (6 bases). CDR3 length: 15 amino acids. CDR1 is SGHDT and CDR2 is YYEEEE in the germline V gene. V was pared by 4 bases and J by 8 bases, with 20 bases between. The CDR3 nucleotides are TGTGCCAGCAGCCTACTAGTCGCCCGAGGGGGTACGCAGTATTTT. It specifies CASSLLVARGGTQYF.

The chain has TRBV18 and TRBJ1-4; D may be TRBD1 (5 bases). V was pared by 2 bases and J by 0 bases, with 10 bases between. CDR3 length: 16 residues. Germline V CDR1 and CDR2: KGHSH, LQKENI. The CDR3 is CASSPRAGATNEKLFF. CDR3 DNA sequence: TGTGCCAGCTCACCAAGGGCGGGGGCAACTAATGAAAAACTGTTTTTT.

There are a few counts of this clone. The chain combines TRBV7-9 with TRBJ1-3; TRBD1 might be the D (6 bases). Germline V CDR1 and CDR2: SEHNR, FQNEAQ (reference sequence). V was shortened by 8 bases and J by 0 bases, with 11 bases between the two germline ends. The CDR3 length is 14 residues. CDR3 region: CASGPGVSGNTIYF. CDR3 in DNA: TGTGCCAGCGGCCCAGGGGTCTCTGGAAACACCATATATTTT.

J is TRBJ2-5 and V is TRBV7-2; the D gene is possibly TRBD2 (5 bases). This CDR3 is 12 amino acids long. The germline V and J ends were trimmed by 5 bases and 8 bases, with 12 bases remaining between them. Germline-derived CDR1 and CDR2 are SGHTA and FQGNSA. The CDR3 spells CASSPDRGTQYF. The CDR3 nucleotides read TGTGCCAGCAGCCCCGACCGGGGAACCCAGTACTTC.

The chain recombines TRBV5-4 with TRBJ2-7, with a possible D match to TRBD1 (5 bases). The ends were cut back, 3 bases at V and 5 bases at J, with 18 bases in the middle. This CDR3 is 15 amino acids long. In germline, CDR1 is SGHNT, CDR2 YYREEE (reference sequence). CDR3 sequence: CASSSTGPLGHEQYF. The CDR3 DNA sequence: TGTGCCAGCAGCTCCACAGGCCCCCTGGGGCACGAGCAGTACTTC.

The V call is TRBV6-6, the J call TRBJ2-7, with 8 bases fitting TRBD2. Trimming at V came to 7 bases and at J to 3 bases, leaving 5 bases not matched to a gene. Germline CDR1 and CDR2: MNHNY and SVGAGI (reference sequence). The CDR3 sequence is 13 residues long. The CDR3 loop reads CASTRREDYEQYF. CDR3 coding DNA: TGTGCCAGCACTCGGCGGGAGGACTACGAGCAGTACTTC.

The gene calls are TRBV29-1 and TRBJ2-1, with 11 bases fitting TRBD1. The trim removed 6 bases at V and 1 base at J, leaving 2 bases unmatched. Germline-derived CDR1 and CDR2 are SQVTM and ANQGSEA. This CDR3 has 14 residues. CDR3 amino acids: CSVRDRGSYNEQFF. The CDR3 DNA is TGCAGCGTCCGGGACAGGGGGTCCTACAATGAGCAGTTCTTC.

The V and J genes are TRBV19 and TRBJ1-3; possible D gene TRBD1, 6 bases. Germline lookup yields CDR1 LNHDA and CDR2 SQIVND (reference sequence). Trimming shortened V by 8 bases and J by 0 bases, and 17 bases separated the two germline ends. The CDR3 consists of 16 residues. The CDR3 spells CASAGGGSNSGNTIYF. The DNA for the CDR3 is TGTGCCAGTGCGGGGGGCGGATCCAACTCTGGAAACACCATATATTTT.

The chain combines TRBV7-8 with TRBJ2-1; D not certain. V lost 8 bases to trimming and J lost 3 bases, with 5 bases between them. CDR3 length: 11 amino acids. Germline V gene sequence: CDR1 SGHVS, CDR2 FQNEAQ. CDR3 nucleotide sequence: TGTGCCAGCGAGTACTACAATGAGCAGTTCTTC. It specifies CASEYYNEQFF.

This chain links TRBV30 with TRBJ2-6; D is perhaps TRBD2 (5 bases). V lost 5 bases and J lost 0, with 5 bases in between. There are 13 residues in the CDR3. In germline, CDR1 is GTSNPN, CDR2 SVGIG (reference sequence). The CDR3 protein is CAWEGSGANVLTF. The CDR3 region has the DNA TGTGCCTGGGAGGGCTCTGGGGCCAACGTCCTGACTTTC.

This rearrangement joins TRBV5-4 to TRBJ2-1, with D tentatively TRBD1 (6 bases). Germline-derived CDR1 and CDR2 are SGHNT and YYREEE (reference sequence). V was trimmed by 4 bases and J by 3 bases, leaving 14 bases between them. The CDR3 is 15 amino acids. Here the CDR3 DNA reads TGTGCCAGCAGCCTAACTAGGGGGTTCTACAATGAGCAGTTCTTC. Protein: CASSLTRGFYNEQFF.

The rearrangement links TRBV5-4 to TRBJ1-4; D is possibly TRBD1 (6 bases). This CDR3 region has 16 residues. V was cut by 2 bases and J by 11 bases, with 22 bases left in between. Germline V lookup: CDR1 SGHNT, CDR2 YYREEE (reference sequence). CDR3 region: CASSLNKQGSAGKLFF. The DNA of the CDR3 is TGTGCCAGCAGCTTAAACAAACAGGGTTCGGCGGGGAAACTGTTTTTT.

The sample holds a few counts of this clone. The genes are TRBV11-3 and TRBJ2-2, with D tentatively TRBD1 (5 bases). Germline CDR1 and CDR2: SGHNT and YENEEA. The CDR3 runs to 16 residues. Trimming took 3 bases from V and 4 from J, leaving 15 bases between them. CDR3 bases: TGTGCCAGCAGCTTTATGGGCCAGGGCGGCACCGGGGAGCTGTTTTTT. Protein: CASSFMGQGGTGELFF.

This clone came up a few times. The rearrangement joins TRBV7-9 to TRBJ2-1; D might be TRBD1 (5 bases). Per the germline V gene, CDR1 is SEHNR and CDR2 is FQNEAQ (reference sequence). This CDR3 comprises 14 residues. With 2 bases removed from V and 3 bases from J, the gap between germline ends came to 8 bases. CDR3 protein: CASSLYDSYNEQFF. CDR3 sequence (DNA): TGTGCCAGCAGCTTATACGACAGCTACAATGAGCAGTTCTTC.

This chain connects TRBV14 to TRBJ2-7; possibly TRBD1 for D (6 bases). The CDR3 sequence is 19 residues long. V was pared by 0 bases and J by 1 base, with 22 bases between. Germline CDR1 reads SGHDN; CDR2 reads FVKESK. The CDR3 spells CASSQDRWFGTGRSYEQYF. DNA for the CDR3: TGTGCCAGCAGCCAAGATCGTTGGTTTGGTACAGGGCGTTCCTACGAGCAGTACTTC.

CDR3: CASSYERPGELFF. In nucleotides, the CDR3 is TGCGCCAGCAGCTATGAGAGGCCCGGGGAGCTGTTTTTT. The rearrangement joins TRBV5-1 to TRBJ2-2; D unresolved. V was shortened by 3 bases and J by 6 bases, with 9 bases between the two germline ends. Germline CDR1 and CDR2: SGHRS and YFSETQ. This CDR3 comprises 13 residues.